These 7 T cell receptor beta chains share one sample of origin, sequenced in a study of cytomegalovirus exposure and HLA in healthy donors. The PCR had 60 Vbeta and 13 Jbeta primers. The protocol was immunoSEQ multiplex PCR, while the TCRdb copy is restricted to in-frame clones and leaves out a portion. The sample consists of some 90,000 clones, roughly 79% of them appearing once. The source material was PBMCs. All receptors derive from a woman in her 70s in good health and CMV-seropositive.

The rearrangement uses TRBV7-2 and TRBJ2-3; TRBD2 matches at 11 bases. The germline gives CDR1 SGHTA, CDR2 FQGNSA. This CDR3 is built from 16 residues. J was trimmed by 4 bases and V by 5 bases; bases with no gene match: 8. CDR3 amino acids: CASSPGLAGSADTQYF. In DNA, the CDR3 is TGTGCCAGCAGCCCTGGACTAGCGGGTTCGGCAGATACGCAGTATTTT. Combining the CDR3 with reference TRBV7-2 and TRBJ2-3 gives the whole variable domain GAGVSQSPSNKVTEKGKDVELRCDPISGHTALYWYRQSLGQGLEFLIYFQGNSAPDKSGLPSDRFSAERTGGSVSTLTIQRTQQEDSAVYLCASSPGLAGSADTQYFGPGTRLTVL.

J is TRBJ2-7 and V is TRBV6-5; TRBD2 is a possible D gene (6 bases). The germline CDR1 and CDR2 sequences are MNHEY and SVGAGI. V dropped 4 bases and J dropped 3 bases, with 10 bases sitting between them. The CDR3 contains 13 residues. CDR3 coding DNA: TGTGCCAGCAGTTCTGCGGGATTCTACGAGCAGTACTTC. This translates into CASSSAGFYEQYF.

This clone was observed a single time. The CDR3: CASSLKLAGLNTGELFF. For the CDR3, the DNA is TGCGCCAGCAGCTTGAAACTAGCGGGACTTAACACCGGGGAGCTGTTTTTT. The rearrangement joins TRBV5-1 to TRBJ2-2; 10 bases line up with TRBD2. The CDR3 spans 17 residues. Germline V CDR1 and CDR2: SGHRS, YFSETQ. After removal of 1 base from V and 2 bases from J, the junction contained 5 bases not matched to a gene.

V usage is TRBV27 and J usage is TRBJ2-4, with TRBD1 as a possible D gene (5 bases). Trimming removed 5 bases from V and 0 bases from J, with 17 bases in between. Germline CDR1 and CDR2: MNHEY and SMNVEV (reference sequence). The CDR3 runs 17 residues. As DNA, the CDR3 is TGTGCCAGCAGTAATTCCCCGACAGTTCTAGCCAAAAACATTCAGTACTTC. Encoded protein: CASSNSPTVLAKNIQYF.

The rearrangement links TRBV7-9 to TRBJ2-1, with 12 bases aligning to TRBD2. The V and J ends lost 5 bases and 4 bases, in that order; junction bases with no gene match: 6. CDR1 is SEHNR and CDR2 is FQNEAQ in the germline V gene (reference sequence). This CDR3 has 16 residues. CDR3 sequence reads: CASSPAGLAGYNEQFF. Here the CDR3 DNA reads TGTGCCAGCAGCCCCGCAGGACTAGCGGGATACAATGAGCAGTTCTTC.

The chain joins TRBV7-2 to TRBJ2-2; D unresolved. Trimming left V 5 bases short and J 4 bases short, with 11 bases between. There are 14 residues in the CDR3. CDR1 SGHTA and CDR2 FQGNSA come from the germline V gene. DNA for the CDR3: TGTGCCAGCAGCCAAGCTAAACTCACCGGGGAGCTGTTTTTT. This codes for CASSQAKLTGELFF.

Details on this clone: One end of the junction fails to match germline, which may point to a read error. V gene TRBV7-9 combines with J gene TRBJ2-3; D gene ambiguous. Germline loops: CDR1 SEHNR, CDR2 FQNEAQ (reference sequence). This CDR3 is built from 12 residues. The CDR3 coding sequence is TGTGCCAGCAGCTTATCCACAAATACGCAGTATTTT. Residues: CASSLSTNTQYF.